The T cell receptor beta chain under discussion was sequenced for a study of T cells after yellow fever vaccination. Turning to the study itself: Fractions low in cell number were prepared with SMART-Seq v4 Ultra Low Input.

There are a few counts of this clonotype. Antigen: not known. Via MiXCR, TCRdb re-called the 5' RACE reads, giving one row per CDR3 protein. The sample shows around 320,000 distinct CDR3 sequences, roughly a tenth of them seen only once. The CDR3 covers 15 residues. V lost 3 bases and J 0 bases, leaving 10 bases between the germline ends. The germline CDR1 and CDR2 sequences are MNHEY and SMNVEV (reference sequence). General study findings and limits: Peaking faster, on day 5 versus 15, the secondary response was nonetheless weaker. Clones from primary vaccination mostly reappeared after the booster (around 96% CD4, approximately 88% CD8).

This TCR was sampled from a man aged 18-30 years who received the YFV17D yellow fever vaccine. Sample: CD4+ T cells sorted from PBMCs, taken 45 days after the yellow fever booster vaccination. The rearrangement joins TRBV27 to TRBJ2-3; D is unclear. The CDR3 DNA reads TGTGCCAGCAGTTTTGGTCGGGCCAGCACAGATACGCAGTATTTT. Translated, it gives CASSFGRASTDTQYF.